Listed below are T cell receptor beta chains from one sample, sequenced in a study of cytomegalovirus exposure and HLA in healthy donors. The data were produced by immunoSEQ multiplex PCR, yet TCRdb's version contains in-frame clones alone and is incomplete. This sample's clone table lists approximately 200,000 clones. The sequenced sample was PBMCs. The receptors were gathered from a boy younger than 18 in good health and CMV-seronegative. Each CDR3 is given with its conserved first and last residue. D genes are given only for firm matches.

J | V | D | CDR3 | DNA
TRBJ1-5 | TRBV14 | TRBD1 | CASIPDRGSNQPQHF | TGTGCCAGCATCCCCGACAGGGGTAGCAATCAGCCCCAGCATTTT
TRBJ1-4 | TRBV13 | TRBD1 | CASSLGPDRGLSTNEKLFF | TGTGCCAGCAGCTTAGGGCCCGACAGGGGGCTCTCAACTAATGAAAAACTGTTTTTT
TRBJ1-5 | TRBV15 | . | CATRTGTGDQPQHF | TGTGCCACCAGAACCGGGACGGGAGATCAGCCCCAGCATTTT
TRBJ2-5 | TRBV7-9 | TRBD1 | CASSLVAGTGEQETQYF | TGTGCCAGCAGCTTAGTTGCGGGGACAGGAGAGCAAGAGACCCAGTACTTC
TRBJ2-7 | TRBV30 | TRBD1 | CAWSVPGQGLYEQYF | TGTGCCTGGAGTGTACCTGGACAGGGGTTGTACGAGCAGTACTTC
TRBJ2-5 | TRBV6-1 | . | CASSKRRGQETQYF | TGTGCCAGCAGTAAACGACGGGGCCAAGAGACCCAGTACTTC
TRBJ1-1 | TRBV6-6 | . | CASSYPPEGQNTEAFF | TGTGCCAGCAGTTACCCCCCCGAGGGCCAGAACACTGAAGCTTTCTTT
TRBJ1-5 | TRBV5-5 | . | CASRPSGTGHQPQHF | TGTGCCAGCAGACCCTCTGGAACAGGGCATCAGCCCCAGCATTTT
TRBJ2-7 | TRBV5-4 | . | CASSLDPGGSPYEQYF | TGTGCCAGCAGCTTGGATCCAGGAGGGTCCCCCTACGAGCAGTACTTC
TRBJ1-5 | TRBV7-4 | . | CASSPPGGPKSNQPQHF | TGTGCCAGCAGCCCCCCGGGGGGGCCTAAAAGCAATCAGCCCCAGCATTTT
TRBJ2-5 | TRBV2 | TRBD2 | CASSPESLAGVGETQYF | TGTGCCAGCAGCCCCGAGTCACTAGCGGGGGTCGGCGAGACCCAGTACTTC
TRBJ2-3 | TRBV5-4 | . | CASSLPGVATDTQYF | TGTGCCAGCAGCTTGCCAGGGGTGGCGACAGATACGCAGTATTTT
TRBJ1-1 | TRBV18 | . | CASSPQQAGEAFF | TGTGCCAGCTCACCACAGCAGGCGGGGGAAGCTTTCTTT
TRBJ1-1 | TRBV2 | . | CASNTEGAHGTEAFF | TGTGCCAGCAATACGGAGGGCGCGCATGGGACTGAAGCTTTCTTT
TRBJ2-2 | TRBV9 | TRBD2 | CASSVRAGGPTGELFF | TGTGCCAGCAGCGTAAGGGCGGGGGGGCCCACCGGGGAGCTGTTTTTT
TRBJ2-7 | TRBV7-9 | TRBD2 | CASYNAGDDYEQYF | TGTGCCAGCTACAACGCGGGGGATGACTACGAGCAGTACTTC
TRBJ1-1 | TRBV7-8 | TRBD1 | CASSLQGAWAEAFF | TGTGCCAGCAGCTTACAGGGGGCGTGGGCTGAAGCTTTCTTT
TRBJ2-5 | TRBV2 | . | CANHRRAREETQYF | TGTGCCAACCATAGGAGGGCCCGCGAGGAGACCCAGTACTTC
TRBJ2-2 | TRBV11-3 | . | CASSSRVNTGELFF | TGTGCCAGCAGCTCCAGGGTCAACACCGGGGAGCTGTTTTTT
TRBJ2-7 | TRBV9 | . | CASSPRFEAFYEQYF | TGTGCCAGCAGCCCGCGGTTTGAGGCCTTTTACGAGCAGTACTTC
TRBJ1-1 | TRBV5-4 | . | CASSWGEGSEAFF | TGTGCCAGCAGCTGGGGGGAGGGGAGTGAAGCTTTCTTT
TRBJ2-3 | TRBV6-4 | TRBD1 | CASSGTGHTDTQYF | TGTGCCAGCAGTGGGACAGGACACACAGATACGCAGTATTTT
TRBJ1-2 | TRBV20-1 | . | CSAYNYGYTF | TGCAGTGCTTATAACTATGGCTACACCTTC
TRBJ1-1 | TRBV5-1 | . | CASSRSSGLNTEAFF | TGCGCCAGCAGCCGCTCCTCAGGCTTGAACACTGAAGCTTTCTTT
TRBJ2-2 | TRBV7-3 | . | CASSLTGDTRGTGELFF | TGTGCCAGCAGCTTAACGGGGGACACTCGAGGCACCGGGGAGCTGTTTTTT
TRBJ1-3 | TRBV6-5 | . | CASSSESVGNTIYF | TGTGCCAGCAGTTCCGAAAGTGTCGGGAACACCATATATTTT
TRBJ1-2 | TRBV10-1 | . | CASSPGSAYGYTF | TGCGCCAGCAGTCCGGGGTCCGCCTATGGCTACACCTTC
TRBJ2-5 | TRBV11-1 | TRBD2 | CASSFNRGGETQYF | TGTGCCAGCAGCTTCAATCGGGGGGGAGAGACCCAGTACTTC
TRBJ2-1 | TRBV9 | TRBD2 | CASSSYGGGSYNEQFF | TGTGCCAGCAGCTCCTACGGGGGGGGATCCTACAATGAGCAGTTCTTC
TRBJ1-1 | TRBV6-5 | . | CASRFRNTEAFF | TGTGCCAGCAGGTTCCGGAACACTGAAGCTTTCTTT
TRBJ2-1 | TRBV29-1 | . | CSAQLLANEQFF | TGCAGCGCCCAGTTACTAGCCAATGAGCAGTTCTTC
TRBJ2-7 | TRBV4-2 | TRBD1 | CASSQEIRGEQYF | TGTGCCAGCAGCCAAGAGATCAGGGGGGAGCAGTACTTC
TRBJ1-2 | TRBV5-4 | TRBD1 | CASSPRQGASNGYTF | TGTGCCAGCAGCCCCCGACAGGGAGCTTCCAACGGCTACACCTTC
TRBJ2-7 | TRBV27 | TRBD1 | CASRDRASDGQYF | TGTGCCAGCAGGGACAGGGCTTCTGACGGGCAGTACTTC
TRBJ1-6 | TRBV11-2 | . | CASSLSQGVNSPLHF | TGTGCCAGCAGCTTATCACAGGGAGTTAATTCACCCCTCCACTTT
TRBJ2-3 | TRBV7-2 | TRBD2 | CASSLEPSGGYTQYF | TGTGCCAGCAGCTTAGAACCTAGCGGGGGCTATACGCAGTATTTT
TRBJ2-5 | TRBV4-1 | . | CASSQEFSPETQYF | TGCGCCAGCAGCCAAGAGTTTAGCCCCGAGACCCAGTACTTC
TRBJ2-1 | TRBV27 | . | CASRVGSSYNEQFF | TGTGCCAGCCGTGTTGGGAGCTCCTACAATGAGCAGTTCTTC
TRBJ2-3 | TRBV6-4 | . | CASPDSVGVEDTQYF | TGTGCCAGCCCCGATTCCGTAGGGGTCGAAGATACGCAGTATTTT
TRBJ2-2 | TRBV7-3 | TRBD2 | CASSPKLAVTGELFF | TGTGCCAGCAGCCCAAAACTAGCGGTTACCGGGGAGCTGTTTTTT
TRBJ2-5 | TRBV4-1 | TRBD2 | CASSSLAGKETQYF | TGCGCCAGCAGCTCCCTAGCGGGCAAAGAGACCCAGTACTTC
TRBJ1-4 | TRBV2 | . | CASREGSGKLFF | TGTGCCAGCAGGGAAGGATCCGGAAAACTGTTTTTT
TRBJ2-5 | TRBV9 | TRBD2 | CASNLGSSLAGQETQYF | TGTGCCAGCAACCTTGGGTCGTCACTAGCGGGGCAAGAGACCCAGTACTTC
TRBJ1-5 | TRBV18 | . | CASSLLTNQPQHF | TGTGCCAGCTCACTCTTAACTAATCAGCCCCAGCATTTT
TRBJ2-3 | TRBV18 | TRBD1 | CASSPPPGGGTDTQYF | TGTGCCAGCTCACCACCCCCAGGGGGAGGCACAGATACGCAGTATTTT
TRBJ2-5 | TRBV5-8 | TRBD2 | CASSLMVGGRETQYF | TGTGCCAGCAGCTTAATGGTGGGGGGGAGAGAGACCCAGTACTTC
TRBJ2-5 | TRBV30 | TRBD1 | CAWSEGAEQTQYF | TGTGCCTGGAGTGAGGGGGCAGAACAGACCCAGTACTTC
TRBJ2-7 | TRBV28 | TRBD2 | CASTGGGVHEQYF | TGTGCCAGCACTGGGGGAGGGGTCCACGAGCAGTACTTC